These T cell receptor beta chains were read from a single sample in a study of blood T cell repertoires in COVID-19. TCRdb's table, derived via immunoSEQ multiplex PCR, lists solely in-frame clones and lacks some. The top ten clones hold around 1.2% of a sample with about 300,000 clones, over 70% of them seen once. Sequencing was carried out using peripheral blood. These receptors all come from a woman aged 45-65 years with acute or convalescent COVID-19. The CDR3 runs from the conserved cysteine through the conserved F or W. The order of the fields is J gene, D gene, V gene, clone size, CDR3 DNA, CDR3 protein. D genes are given only for firm matches. Only part of the rows carry a size: once, few, many, or a class if the clone is expanded.

TRBJ2-2 TRBD1 TRBV2 NA TGTGCCAGCAAGGGGGACAGGTTGGCCGGGGAGCTGTTTTTT CASKGDRLAGELFF
TRBJ2-3 TRBD2 TRBV6-5 NA TGTGCCAGCGCGGGGGGCTATAGCACAGATACGCAGTATTTT CASAGGYSTDTQYF
TRBJ1-2 NA TRBV6-2/TRBV6-3 NA TGTGCCAGCAGTCGGGATCTATACAAGGATGGCTACACCTTC CASSRDLYKDGYTF
TRBJ1-2 NA TRBV21-1 few TGTGCCAGCAGAAAAATGAACAGGGGTGGCTACACCTTC CASRKMNRGGYTF
TRBJ1-1 NA TRBV7-2 NA TGTGCCAGCAGCTCACAGGCTGCAGGGGCGAACACTGAAGCTTTCTTT CASSSQAAGANTEAFF
TRBJ1-1 NA TRBV2 NA TGTGCCAGCAGTCGGTCGGGGTCGAACACTGAAGCTTTCTTT CASSRSGSNTEAFF
TRBJ1-2 TRBD1 TRBV6-5 NA TGTGCCAGCAGTCGCCCAGGGACAGGGTCTGGCTACACCTTC CASSRPGTGSGYTF
TRBJ1-1 NA TRBV12-3/TRBV12-4 NA TGTGCCAGCAGTGCCCAGGGTAACACTGAAGCTTTCTTT CASSAQGNTEAFF
TRBJ1-1 NA TRBV4-2 NA TGTGCCAGCAGCCAGGTCACCGGGACACCGGTCCCTGAAGCTTTCTTT CASSQVTGTPVPEAFF
TRBJ2-5 TRBD2 TRBV2 NA TGTGCCAGCAGTCCGGGACTAGCGGGGTCAGAGACCCAGTACTTC CASSPGLAGSETQYF
TRBJ2-7 TRBD1 TRBV19 NA TGTGCCAGTAAGGGACAGGGGGCCTACGAGCAGTACTTC CASKGQGAYEQYF
TRBJ2-5 NA TRBV12-3/TRBV12-4 NA TGTGCCAGCACCAGGGGAGTCCAAGAGACCCAGTACTTC CASTRGVQETQYF
TRBJ1-1 NA TRBV5-3 NA TGTGCCAGAAGCTTTGGTGGAAACAGGGCGAACACTGAAGCTTTCTTT CARSFGGNRANTEAFF
TRBJ1-4 NA TRBV20-1 once TGCAGTGCTCAACAGGGTGGAAAACTGTTTTTT CSAQQGGKLFF
TRBJ1-2 NA TRBV7-3 NA TGTGCCAGCAGCTATCATACAGGCGATGGCTACACCTTC CASSYHTGDGYTF
TRBJ1-3 NA TRBV6-5 NA TGTGCCACAAAGAGCTCTGGAAACACCATATATTTT CATKSSGNTIYF
TRBJ1-1 TRBD1 TRBV29-1 NA TGCAGCGCCGCGACAGGGGAGAAAGCTTTCTTT CSAATGEKAFF
TRBJ2-6 NA TRBV30 NA TGTGCCTGGAGTGAGGGGCTGGCCGGGGCCAACGTCCTGACTTTC CAWSEGLAGANVLTF
TRBJ2-6 NA TRBV27 NA TGTGCCAGCAGTTCGGGACTGCTCTCTGGGGCCAACGTCCTGACTTTC CASSSGLLSGANVLTF
TRBJ1-5 NA TRBV19 NA TGTGCCAGTGTCGGGACATGGGGTCAGCCCCAGCATTTT CASVGTWGQPQHF
TRBJ2-2 TRBD2 TRBV7-9 NA TGTGCCAGCAGCGCCCCGAGGGGCGGGGGGGACACCGGGGAGCTGTTTTTT CASSAPRGGGDTGELFF
TRBJ1-5 NA TRBV5-1 NA TGCGCCAGCAGCCTGGGCCCGGAGAATCCGTTGCCCCAGCATTTT CASSLGPENPLPQHF
TRBJ1-5 NA TRBV2 many TGTGCCAGCAGTGAAGTTGGGGAGCGTCAGCCCCAGCATTTT CASSEVGERQPQHF
TRBJ2-1 NA TRBV4-1 NA TGCGCCAGCAGCCAAGTGGGTCGGGGTTCCTACAATGAGCAGTTCTTC CASSQVGRGSYNEQFF
TRBJ1-2 NA TRBV5-1 NA TGCGCCAGCAGCATGTCGGGACAAGATCTCTATGGCTACACCTTC CASSMSGQDLYGYTF
TRBJ2-5 NA TRBV30 NA TGTGCCTGGACGGGGGGCCGGCAAGAGACCCAGTACTTC CAWTGGRQETQYF
TRBJ1-3 NA TRBV13 NA TGTGCCAGCAGCTTAGACGGCAGGGTCTTCGGAAACACCATATATTTT CASSLDGRVFGNTIYF
TRBJ1-5 TRBD1 TRBV10-3 NA TGTGCCATCAGTGGTGGGACAGGGGGCGATCAGCCCCAGCATTTT CAISGGTGGDQPQHF
TRBJ1-1 NA TRBV9 NA TGTGCCAGCAGCGTAGTGGGGGGAAACACTGAAGCTTTCTTT CASSVVGGNTEAFF
TRBJ2-2 NA TRBV24-1 once TGTGCCACCAGTGATCCGACAGTGGGGTCCACCGGGGAGCTGTTTTTT CATSDPTVGSTGELFF
TRBJ2-1 NA TRBV27 NA TGTGCCAGCAGTACCCCGACAGATTCCTACAATGAGCAGTTCTTC CASSTPTDSYNEQFF
TRBJ2-2 TRBD1 TRBV10-2 NA TGCGCCAGCAGTAGGGACAGGGCTCCCGGGGAGCTGTTTTTT CASSRDRAPGELFF
TRBJ1-2 NA TRBV7-9 NA TGTGCCAGCAGCTTAGAGGAGGGTGCGGGCTACACCTTC CASSLEEGAGYTF
TRBJ2-7 TRBD1 TRBV2 NA TGTGCCAGCATCCTGCGACAGGGCCACGAGCAGTACTTC CASILRQGHEQYF
TRBJ1-1 NA TRBV21-1 NA TGTGCCAGCAGTATGGAAAAGGGGGCAGGGACTGAAGCTTTCTTT CASSMEKGAGTEAFF
TRBJ1-2 TRBD1 TRBV30 NA TGTGCCTGGCAGGGACAGCTCAACTATGGCTACACCTTC CAWQGQLNYGYTF
TRBJ2-7 NA TRBV5-8 NA TGTGCCAGCCTGTTGAAACAGGGTAACTACGAGCAGTACTTC CASLLKQGNYEQYF
TRBJ1-5 TRBD1 TRBV5-5 many TGTGCCAGCAGCTGGGACAGGGATCAGCCCCAGCATTTT CASSWDRDQPQHF
TRBJ1-2 TRBD1 TRBV19 NA TGTGCCAGTAGTATCCTAGGGACAGGGTTGGACTATGGCTACACCTTC CASSILGTGLDYGYTF
TRBJ1-1 TRBD1 TRBV25-1 once TGTGCCAGCAGTACAGGGGGCACTGAAGCTTTCTTT CASSTGGTEAFF
TRBJ2-1 TRBD1 TRBV7-3 NA TGTGCCAGCAGCTCCCCCGGGACAGGGAGCAATGAGCAGTTCTTC CASSSPGTGSNEQFF
TRBJ1-4 TRBD1 TRBV6-1 NA TGTGCCAGCAGTGCCGGACAGGGCATATTTAATGAAAAACTGTTTTTT CASSAGQGIFNEKLFF
TRBJ1-1 NA TRBV6-5 NA TGTGCCAGCAGTCCTTTTGATCAGGAAGCTTTCTTT CASSPFDQEAFF
TRBJ1-4 NA TRBV19 NA TGTGCCAGTAGCGACCGACAGATTAATGAAAAACTGTTTTTT CASSDRQINEKLFF
TRBJ2-5 NA TRBV5-4 once TGTGCCAGCAGATCTGACAGGTCCCAAGAGACCCAGTACTTC CASRSDRSQETQYF